This TCR beta chain was sequenced for a study of T cells in Graves' hyperthyroidism and ophthalmopathy. Whole-study context: Sampling of peripheral blood happened at initial diagnosis, prior to any treatment.

Amplification of TCR beta CDR3 regions was performed using RNA transcripts as template. The study used the HTBI primer set for a first-round RT-PCR of the TCR CDR3. TCRdb processed the multiplex PCR reads anew with MiXCR; each CDR3 protein has one entry. Among about 560,000 distinct CDR3 sequences listed, around a sixth were seen once. With 5 bases removed from V and 5 bases from J, the gap between germline ends came to 26 bases. This CDR3 is built from 18 residues. Germline CDR1 SGHAT, CDR2 FQNNGV. The sample taken for sequencing was blood. The chain recombines TRBV11-2 with TRBJ2-3; tentative D call: TRBD2 (6 bases). This clonotype originated in a woman in her 30s with Graves' hyperthyroidism. Written as DNA, the CDR3 is TGTGCCAGCAGCGCACTATCTGTCCGGGACTGGACCTTAGATACGCAGTATTTT. Translated, it gives CASSALSVRDWTLDTQYF.